The rows below give T cell receptor beta chains drawn from one sample of a study of blood T cell repertoires in COVID-19. Only in-frame clones appear in the TCRdb table, and some are missing; sequencing was by immunoSEQ multiplex PCR. The table lists around 450,000 clones, 87% of them singletons, with approximately 2% in the top ten. The sample was PBMCs or T cells enriched from blood (not recorded which). The receptors derive from a woman under 30 with acute COVID-19. The CDR3 runs from the conserved cysteine through the conserved F or W.

j_call v_call cdr3_aa
TRBJ1-4 TRBV30 CAWSIEQGRHEKLFF
TRBJ1-5 TRBV2 CASNPSPGNQPQHF
TRBJ1-1 TRBV7-3 CASSSRQPNTEAFF
TRBJ2-7 TRBV7-6 CASRGGNGPYEQYF
TRBJ1-6 TRBV28 CASRPTRSSNNSPLHF
TRBJ2-2 TRBV7-9 CASSPGAGELFF
TRBJ1-2 TRBV3-1/TRBV3-2 CASSQDSGPGTYGYTF
TRBJ2-1 TRBV7-9 CASSFARGWAEQFF
TRBJ2-7 TRBV7-8 CASSRRATYEQYF
TRBJ2-7 TRBV9 CASSVDFSDYEQYF
TRBJ2-7 TRBV19 CASSFTREGYEQYF
TRBJ2-1 TRBV19 CASSIRGRRNEQFF
TRBJ1-5 TRBV4-1 CASSQAEGPQHF
TRBJ2-7 TRBV2 CASRRTGTHEQYF
TRBJ1-1 TRBV6-5 CASSYIDRDTEAFF
TRBJ2-7 TRBV27 CASSKTGRVYEQYF
TRBJ1-1 TRBV5-6 CASSFNTHGTGGPAFF
TRBJ2-3 TRBV29-1 CSVTGTSGSRSTDTQYF
TRBJ1-1 TRBV18 CASSPQRGRSEAFF
TRBJ2-1 TRBV6-5 CASSYSSGYNEQFF
TRBJ2-5 TRBV5-1 CASSLYGTSGGYQETQYF
TRBJ1-1 TRBV10-2 CASTPGQGTTEAFF
TRBJ2-7 TRBV4-3 CASSRDRGLGYEQYF
TRBJ2-1 TRBV5-3 CARTLGTSENNLSYNEQFF
TRBJ2-3 TRBV10-3 CAISESLAGIDTQYF
TRBJ1-5 TRBV11-1 CASSLGGGSNQPQHF
TRBJ1-4 TRBV27 CASSSGGEKLFF
TRBJ2-5 TRBV12-5 CASGLVQGETQYF
TRBJ2-1 TRBV11-3 CASSSREERDYNEQFF
TRBJ2-2 TRBV7-2 CASRLLTAGELFF
TRBJ2-7 TRBV24-1 CATSGPGSSYEQYF
TRBJ1-2 TRBV2 CASSLGARAGYTF
TRBJ2-3 TRBV9 CASSVVPSGRQNTQYF
TRBJ1-1 TRBV9 CASSVDHRGNTEAFF
TRBJ1-6 TRBV28 CASTLTGSNSPLHF
TRBJ1-2 TRBV19 CASSISGGAGGRANYGYTF
TRBJ2-7 TRBV6-2/TRBV6-3 CASSTGQGSEQYF
TRBJ2-7 TRBV7-9 CASSLVSLAGESEQYF
TRBJ1-2 TRBV6-4 CARPKPRDRGYTF
TRBJ1-2 TRBV5-1 CASSWSWIRYGYTF
TRBJ1-2 TRBV12-3/TRBV12-4 CASSPTGYGYTF
TRBJ2-1 TRBV6-5 CASSAGTAARDEQFF
TRBJ2-7 TRBV5-1 CASSLSGRDYEQYF
TRBJ2-7 TRBV9 CASSGDDSLSYEQYF
TRBJ1-2 TRBV29-1 CSVPDRGNGYTF
TRBJ1-1 TRBV6-5 CASSSPPGGTEAFF
TRBJ2-1 TRBV10-3 CAAAAQGGRLDEQFF
TRBJ2-5 TRBV10-3 CATKGLAGETQYF
TRBJ1-5 TRBV30 CAWTGGPNQPQHF
TRBJ2-7 TRBV6-5 CASSYLSAGASGEQYF
TRBJ1-6 TRBV5-6 CASTHSGTGNSPLHF
TRBJ2-7 TRBV27 CASSSSTAGSYEQYF
TRBJ2-1 TRBV10-1 CASSGRAYNEQFF
TRBJ2-2 TRBV7-2 CAKQGARVGGELFF
TRBJ2-7 TRBV28 CASSSLSDRGAYEQYF